The rows below give T cell receptor beta chains drawn from one sample of a study of cytomegalovirus exposure and HLA in healthy donors. Using immunoSEQ multiplex PCR, the repertoire was profiled, and TCRdb retains in-frame clones only, with some absent. This table has roughly 140,000 clones, approximately 68% appearing once. The sample consisted of PBMCs. The source is a man between 35 and 55 years old in good health and CMV-seronegative. Both conserved end residues are part of each CDR3. A D gene is named only where the DNA matches it firmly. Not every row has a clone size; where given, it reads once, few, many or a size class.

j_call | cdr3_length | v_call | d_call | clone_size | cdr3_nt | cdr3_aa
TRBJ2-7 | 13 | TRBV6-6 | . | . | TGTGCCAGCAGGCGGGACAGCCCCTACGAGCAGTACTTC | CASRRDSPYEQYF
TRBJ2-7 | 13 | TRBV27 | . | . | TGTGCCAGCAGTACGACAGTCGCCTACGAGCAGTACTTC | CASSTTVAYEQYF
TRBJ1-2 | 13 | TRBV27 | . | once | TGTGCCAGCAGTTTCGGGGTCGCCTATGGCTACACCTTC | CASSFGVAYGYTF
TRBJ1-5 | 13 | TRBV7-2 | . | . | TGTGCCAGCAGCTTAGCTCTGAATCAGCCCCAGCATTTT | CASSLALNQPQHF
TRBJ1-6 | 14 | TRBV6-1 | TRBD1 | . | TGTGCCAGCAGCGCACAGGGGGCACGGTCACCCCTCCACTTT | CASSAQGARSPLHF
TRBJ1-3 | 18 | TRBV4-1 | . | . | TGCGCCAGCAGCCACCGGAGAAGAGGGCTTAACTCTGGAAACACCATATATTTT | CASSHRRRGLNSGNTIYF
TRBJ1-6 | 16 | TRBV5-4 | TRBD1 | . | TGTGCCAGCAGCTTGGGGGACAGGGCATCGATTTCACCCCTCCACTTT | CASSLGDRASISPLHF
TRBJ1-1 | 16 | TRBV6-6 | . | . | TGTGCCAGCAGTTACGCGGCCGGGACACTCAACACTGAAGCTTTCTTT | CASSYAAGTLNTEAFF
TRBJ2-7 | 10 | TRBV25-1 | . | few | TGTGCCAGCAGTTCGTACGAGCAGTACTTC | CASSSYEQYF
TRBJ1-1 | 14 | TRBV27 | . | . | TGTGCCAGCAGCCTCGGAAGGGGAAACACTGAAGCTTTCTTT | CASSLGRGNTEAFF
TRBJ2-5 | 14 | TRBV18 | . | . | TGTGCCAGCTCACCTTACGGGGTCCAAGAGACCCAGTACTTC | CASSPYGVQETQYF
TRBJ1-5 | 16 | TRBV4-1 | TRBD1 | . | TGCGCCAGCAGCCAAGCTCCCGCCAGGGGGCATCAGCCCCAGCATTTT | CASSQAPARGHQPQHF
TRBJ2-7 | 14 | TRBV27 | . | . | TGTGCCAGCAGTTTCCAGGGGCCTTCCTACGAGCAGTACTTC | CASSFQGPSYEQYF
TRBJ2-3 | 16 | TRBV30 | TRBD2 | . | TGTGCCTGGAGCGATTTTAGCGGGGCCCGCATAGATACGCAGTATTTT | CAWSDFSGARIDTQYF
TRBJ1-2 | 13 | TRBV9 | . | . | TGTGCCAGCAGCGTGGGGGGGAACTATGGCTACACCTTC | CASSVGGNYGYTF
TRBJ1-1 | 14 | TRBV5-1 | TRBD1 | . | TGCGCCAGCAGCTTCGGGACAGCTCTTGGTGAAGCTTTCTTT | CASSFGTALGEAFF
TRBJ1-1 | 15 | TRBV7-3 | . | . | TGTGCCAGCAGCTTAACGTTCGGGGGAGGCACTGAAGCTTTCTTT | CASSLTFGGGTEAFF
TRBJ2-5 | 16 | TRBV18 | TRBD1 | . | TGTGCCAGCTCACCACCGATAACAGGGGAAAAAGAGACCCAGTACTTC | CASSPPITGEKETQYF
TRBJ1-5 | 14 | TRBV4-1 | . | once | TGCGCCAGCAGCCAAGATCTGAACAGGGTGCCCCAGCATTTT | CASSQDLNRVPQHF
TRBJ1-1 | 12 | TRBV19 | . | . | TGTGCCAGTGGCAGAGACAGCCTTGAAGCTTTCTTT | CASGRDSLEAFF
TRBJ1-4 | 18 | TRBV19 | TRBD1 | few | TGTGCCAGTAGTCCGGACAGGGGGGAATTTACAACTAATGAAAAACTGTTTTTT | CASSPDRGEFTTNEKLFF
TRBJ2-7 | 13 | TRBV18 | . | . | TGTGCCAGCTCACTGCAAACCAGATACGAGCAGTACTTC | CASSLQTRYEQYF